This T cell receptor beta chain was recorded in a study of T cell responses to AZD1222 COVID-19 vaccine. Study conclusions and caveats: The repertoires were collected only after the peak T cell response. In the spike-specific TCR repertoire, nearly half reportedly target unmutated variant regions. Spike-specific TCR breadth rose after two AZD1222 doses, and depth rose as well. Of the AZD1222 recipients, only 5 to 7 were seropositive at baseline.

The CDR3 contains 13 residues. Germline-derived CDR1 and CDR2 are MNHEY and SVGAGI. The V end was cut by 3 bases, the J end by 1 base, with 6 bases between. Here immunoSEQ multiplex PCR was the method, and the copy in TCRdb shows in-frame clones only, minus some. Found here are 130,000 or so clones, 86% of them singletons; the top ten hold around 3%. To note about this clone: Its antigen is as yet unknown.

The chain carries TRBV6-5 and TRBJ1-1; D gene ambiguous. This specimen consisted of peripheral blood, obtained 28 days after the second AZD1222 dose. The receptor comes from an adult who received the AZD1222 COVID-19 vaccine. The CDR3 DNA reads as TGTGCCAGCAGTTATAATGAGAACACTGAAGCTTTCTTT. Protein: CASSYNENTEAFF.